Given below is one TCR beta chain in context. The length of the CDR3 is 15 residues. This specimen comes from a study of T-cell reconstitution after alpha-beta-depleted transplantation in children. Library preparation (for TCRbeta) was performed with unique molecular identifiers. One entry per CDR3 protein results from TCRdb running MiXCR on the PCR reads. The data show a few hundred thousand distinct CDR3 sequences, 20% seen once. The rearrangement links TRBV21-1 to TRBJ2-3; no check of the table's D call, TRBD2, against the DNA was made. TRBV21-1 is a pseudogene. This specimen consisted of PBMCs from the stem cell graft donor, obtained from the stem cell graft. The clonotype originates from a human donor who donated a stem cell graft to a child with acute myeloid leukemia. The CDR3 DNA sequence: TGTGCCAGCAGCCCCCTAATCCCATCGGGAGATACGCAGTATTTT. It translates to CASSPLIPSGDTQYF.